What follows is one T cell receptor (beta chain) and its context. Its antigen is still unknown. These data are taken from a study of T and B cells in COVID-19 patients. Across the whole study: Active-infection patients were older, median approximately 68 years, than recovered patients, median approximately 36 years. In the active-infection cohort, about 90% of the roughly 20 patients had comorbidities linked to unfavorable COVID-19 outcome. Study-level findings and limits: In COVID-19 patients, T cell receptor beta variable and joining gene use was reportedly strongly skewed.

Each TRB amplification used roughly 220-550 ng of genomic DNA from blood. Germline V CDR1 and CDR2: MNHNY, SVGAGI (reference sequence). This CDR3 has 13 amino acids. V was clipped by 5 bases and J by 1 base, with 8 bases between them. Multiplex PCR with BIOMED2 TRB-A/B primer pools amplified TRB rearrangements. TCRdb reprocessed the multiplex PCR reads via MiXCR and lists one record per CDR3 protein. The table includes 15,000 to 20,000 distinct CDR3 sequences, about 36% detected once. Input material: blood. This TCR derives from a human donor with active COVID-19. V gene TRBV6-6 combines with J gene TRBJ1-1; D ambiguous. This chain's CDR3 is CASSIPGNTEAFF. In nucleotides, the CDR3 is TGTGCCAGCAGTATACCGGGGAACACTGAAGCTTTCTTT.